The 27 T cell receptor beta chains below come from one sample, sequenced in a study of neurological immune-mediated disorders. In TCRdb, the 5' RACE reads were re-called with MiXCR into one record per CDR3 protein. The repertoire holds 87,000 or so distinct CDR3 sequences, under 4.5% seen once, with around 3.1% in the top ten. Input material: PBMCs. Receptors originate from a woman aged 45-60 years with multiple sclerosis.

CDR3 coding DNA: TGCAGTGCTAGTGAAAATCTGGGACAGGGGAATCAGCCCCAGCATTTT. This gives the protein CSASENLGQGNQPQHF. The gene calls are TRBV20-1 and TRBJ1-5; TRBD1 matches 10 bases. CDR3 length: 16 amino acids. Germline V gene lookup returns CDR1 DFQATT and CDR2 SNEGSKA (reference sequence). The junction had 9 bases not matched to a gene; V was cut back by 3 bases and J by 4 bases.

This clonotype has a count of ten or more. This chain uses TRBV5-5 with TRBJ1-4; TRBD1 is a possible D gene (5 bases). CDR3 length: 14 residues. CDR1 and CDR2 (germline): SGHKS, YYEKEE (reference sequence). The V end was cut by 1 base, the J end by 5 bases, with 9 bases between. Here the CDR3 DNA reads TGTGCCAGCAGCTTGAGGCAGGGAAATGAAAAACTGTTTTTT. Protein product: CASSLRQGNEKLFF.

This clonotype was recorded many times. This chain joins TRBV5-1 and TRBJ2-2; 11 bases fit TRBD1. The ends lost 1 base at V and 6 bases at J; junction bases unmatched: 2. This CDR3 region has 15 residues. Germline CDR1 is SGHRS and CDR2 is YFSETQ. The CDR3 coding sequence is TGCGCCAGCAGCTTGCAGGGACAGGGGGCCGGGGAGCTGTTTTTT. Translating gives CASSLQGQGAGELFF.

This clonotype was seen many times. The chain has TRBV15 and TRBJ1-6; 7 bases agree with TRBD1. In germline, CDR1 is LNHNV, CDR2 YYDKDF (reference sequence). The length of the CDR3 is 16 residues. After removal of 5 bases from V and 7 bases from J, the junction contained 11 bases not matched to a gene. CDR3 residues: CATSEAQGQENSPLHF. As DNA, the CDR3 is TGTGCCACCAGCGAAGCTCAAGGACAGGAGAATTCACCCCTCCACTTT.

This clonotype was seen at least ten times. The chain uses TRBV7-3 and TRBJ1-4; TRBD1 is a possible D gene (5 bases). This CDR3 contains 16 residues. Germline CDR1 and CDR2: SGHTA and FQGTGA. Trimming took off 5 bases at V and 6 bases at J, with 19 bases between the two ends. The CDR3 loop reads CASSRTGPGVDEKLFF. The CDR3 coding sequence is TGTGCCAGCAGCCGAACGGGACCGGGTGTTGATGAAAAACTGTTTTTT.

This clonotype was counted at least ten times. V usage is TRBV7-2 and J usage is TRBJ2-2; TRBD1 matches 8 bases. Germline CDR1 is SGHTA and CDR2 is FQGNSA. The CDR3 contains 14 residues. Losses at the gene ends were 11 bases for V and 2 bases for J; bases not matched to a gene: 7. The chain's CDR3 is CASRTGPNTGELFF. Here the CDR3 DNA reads TGTGCCTCGAGGACAGGGCCTAACACCGGGGAGCTGTTTTTT.

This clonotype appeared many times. The CDR3 loop reads CSARDRAGQPQHF. CDR3 DNA: TGCAGTGCTAGGGACAGGGCGGGTCAGCCCCAGCATTTT. The chain couples TRBV20-1 to TRBJ1-5; 8 bases line up with TRBD1. Germline CDR1 reads DFQATT; CDR2 reads SNEGSKA (reference sequence). The CDR3 sequence is 13 residues long. J lost 6 bases, V lost 3 bases, and 4 bases had no gene match.

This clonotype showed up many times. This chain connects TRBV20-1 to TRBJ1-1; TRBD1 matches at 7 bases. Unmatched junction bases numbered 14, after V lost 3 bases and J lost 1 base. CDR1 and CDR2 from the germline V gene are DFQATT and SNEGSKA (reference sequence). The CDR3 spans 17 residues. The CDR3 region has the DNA TGCAGTGCTAGTGGGACAGTAATTCTTTTCCAGAACACTGAAGCTTTCTTT. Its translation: CSASGTVILFQNTEAFF.

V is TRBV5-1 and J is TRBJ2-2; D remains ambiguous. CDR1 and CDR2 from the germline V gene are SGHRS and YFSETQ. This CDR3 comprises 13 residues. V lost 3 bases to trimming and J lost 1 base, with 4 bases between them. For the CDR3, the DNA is TGCGCCAGCAGCTCCCAGAACACCGGGGAGCTGTTTTTT. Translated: CASSSQNTGELFF.

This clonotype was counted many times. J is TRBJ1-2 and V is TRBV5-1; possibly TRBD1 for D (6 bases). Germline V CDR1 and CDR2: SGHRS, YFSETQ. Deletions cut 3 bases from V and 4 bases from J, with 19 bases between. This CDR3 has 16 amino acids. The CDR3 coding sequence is TGCGCCAGCAGCTCCGAGGTTCGGGACACCGTCTATGGCTACACCTTC. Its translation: CASSSEVRDTVYGYTF.

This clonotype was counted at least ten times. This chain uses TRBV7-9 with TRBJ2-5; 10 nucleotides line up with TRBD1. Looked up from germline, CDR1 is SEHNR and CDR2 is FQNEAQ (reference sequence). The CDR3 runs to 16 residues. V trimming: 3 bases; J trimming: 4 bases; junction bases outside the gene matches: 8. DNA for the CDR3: TGTGCCAGCAGCTTGTCCGGGACAGGGGCGAGAGAGACCCAGTACTTC. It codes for CASSLSGTGARETQYF.

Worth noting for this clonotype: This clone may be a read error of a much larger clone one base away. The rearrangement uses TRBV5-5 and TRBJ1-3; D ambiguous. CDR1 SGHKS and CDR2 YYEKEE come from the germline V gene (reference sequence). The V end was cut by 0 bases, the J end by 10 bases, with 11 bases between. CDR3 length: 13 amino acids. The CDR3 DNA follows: TGTGCCAGCAGCTTGGAGCGAAGGAAAACCATATATTTT. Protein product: CASSLERRKTIYF. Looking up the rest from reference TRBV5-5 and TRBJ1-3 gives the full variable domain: DAGVTQSPTHLIKTRGQQVTLRCSPISGHKSVSWYQQVLGQGPQFIFQYYEKEERGRGNFPDRFSARQFPNYSSELNVNALLLGDSALYLCASSLERRKTIYFGEGSWLTVV.

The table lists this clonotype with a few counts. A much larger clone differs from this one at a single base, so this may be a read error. The CDR3 DNA follows: TGTGCCAGCTTATATTCACCCCTCAACTTT. Translated: CASLYSPLNF. The rearrangement links TRBV3-1 to TRBJ1-6; D gene uncertain. The CDR3 loop spans 10 amino acids. Germline V CDR1 and CDR2: LGHDT, YNNKEL (reference sequence).

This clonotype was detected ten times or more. The CDR3 nucleotides are TGCGCCAGCAGCTACAAACCAAAAGAGACAGGGGGCTTGATCGAGGTTGATTCACCCCTCCACTTT. As protein: CASSYKPKETGGLIEVDSPLHF. The V and J genes are TRBV5-1 and TRBJ1-6; TRBD1 matches at 10 bases. This CDR3 is built from 22 residues. The germline CDR1 and CDR2 sequences are SGHRS and YFSETQ. J was trimmed by 8 bases and V by 3 bases; bases with no gene match: 26. Supplemented by reference TRBV5-1 and TRBJ1-6, the full variable domain reads KAGVTQTPRYLIKTRGQQVTLSCSPISGHRSVSWYQQTPGQGLQFLFEYFSETQRNKGNFPGRFSGRQFSNSRSEMNVSTLELGDSALYLCASSYKPKETGGLIEVDSPLHFGNGTRLTVT.

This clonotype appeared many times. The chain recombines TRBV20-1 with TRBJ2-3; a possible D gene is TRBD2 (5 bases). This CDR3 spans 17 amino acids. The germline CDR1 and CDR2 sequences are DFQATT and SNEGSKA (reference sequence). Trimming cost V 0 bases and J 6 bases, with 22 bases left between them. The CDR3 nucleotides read TGCAGTGCTAGAGATCAGAGACCCGGGAAAGAAAGGGATACGCAGTATTTT. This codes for CSARDQRPGKERDTQYF.

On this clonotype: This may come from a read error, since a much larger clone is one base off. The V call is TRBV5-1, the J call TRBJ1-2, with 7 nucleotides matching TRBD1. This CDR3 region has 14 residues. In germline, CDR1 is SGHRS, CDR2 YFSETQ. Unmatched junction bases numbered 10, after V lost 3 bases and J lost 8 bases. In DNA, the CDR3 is TGCGCCAGCAGCTCGGGAAAGGGGGCCGGCGGCTACACCTTC. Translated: CASSSGKGAGGYTF.

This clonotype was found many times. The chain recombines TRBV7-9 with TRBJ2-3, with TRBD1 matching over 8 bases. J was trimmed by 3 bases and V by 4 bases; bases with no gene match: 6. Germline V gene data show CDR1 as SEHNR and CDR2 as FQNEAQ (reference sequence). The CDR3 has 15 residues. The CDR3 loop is CASSSRTGWTDTQYF. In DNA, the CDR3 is TGTGCCAGCAGCTCAAGGACAGGGTGGACAGATACGCAGTATTTT.

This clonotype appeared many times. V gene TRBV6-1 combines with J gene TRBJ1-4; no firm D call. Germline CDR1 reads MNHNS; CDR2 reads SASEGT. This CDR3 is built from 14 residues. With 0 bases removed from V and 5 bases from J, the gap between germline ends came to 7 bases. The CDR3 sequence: CASSEAGLNEKLFF. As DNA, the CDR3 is TGTGCCAGCAGTGAAGCTGGGCTAAATGAAAAACTGTTTTTT.

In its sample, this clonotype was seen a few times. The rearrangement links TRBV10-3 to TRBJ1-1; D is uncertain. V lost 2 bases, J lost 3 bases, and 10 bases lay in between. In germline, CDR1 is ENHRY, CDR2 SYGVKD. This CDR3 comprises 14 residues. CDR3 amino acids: CAISEVERDTEAFF. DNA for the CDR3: TGTGCCATCAGTGAGGTAGAAAGGGACACTGAAGCTTTCTTT.

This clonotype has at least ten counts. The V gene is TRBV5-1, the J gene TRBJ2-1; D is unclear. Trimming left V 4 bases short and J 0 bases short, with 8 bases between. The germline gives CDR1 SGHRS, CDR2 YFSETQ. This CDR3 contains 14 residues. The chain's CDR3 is CASSPTSSYNEQFF. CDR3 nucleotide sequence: TGCGCCAGCAGCCCTACCAGCTCCTACAATGAGCAGTTCTTC.

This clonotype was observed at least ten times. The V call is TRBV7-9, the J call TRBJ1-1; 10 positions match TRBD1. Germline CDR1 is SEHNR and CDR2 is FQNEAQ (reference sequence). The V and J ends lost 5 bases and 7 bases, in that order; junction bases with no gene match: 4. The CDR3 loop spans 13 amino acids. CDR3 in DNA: TGTGCCAGCAGCCAAGGACAGGGGGTTGAAGCTTTCTTT. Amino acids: CASSQGQGVEAFF.

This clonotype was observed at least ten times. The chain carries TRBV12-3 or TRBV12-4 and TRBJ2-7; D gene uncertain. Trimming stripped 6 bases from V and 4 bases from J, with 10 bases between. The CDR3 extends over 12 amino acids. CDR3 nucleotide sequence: TGTGCCAGCAGCGCCGGGTCTTACGAGCAGTACTTC. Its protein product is CASSAGSYEQYF.

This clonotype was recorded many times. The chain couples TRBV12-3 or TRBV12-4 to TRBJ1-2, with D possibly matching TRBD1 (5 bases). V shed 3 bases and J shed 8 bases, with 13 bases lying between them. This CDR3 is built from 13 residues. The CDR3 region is CASSLSGWDGYTF. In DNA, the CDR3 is TGTGCCAGCAGTTTGAGCGGGTGGGACGGCTACACCTTC.

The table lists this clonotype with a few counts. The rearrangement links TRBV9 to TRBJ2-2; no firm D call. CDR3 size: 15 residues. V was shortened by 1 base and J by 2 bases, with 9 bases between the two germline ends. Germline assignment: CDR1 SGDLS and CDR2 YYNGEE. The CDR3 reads CASSVSTANTGELFF. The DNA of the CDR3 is TGTGCCAGCAGCGTATCGACGGCTAACACCGGGGAGCTGTTTTTT.

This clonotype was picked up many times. The CDR3 protein is CASMGPRGTDTQYF. CDR3 bases: TGTGCCAGCATGGGCCCACGAGGCACAGATACGCAGTATTTT. The chain joins TRBV7-9 to TRBJ2-3; no definite D call. This CDR3 has 14 residues. V lost 7 bases, J lost 1 base, and 12 bases lay in between. CDR1 SEHNR and CDR2 FQNEAQ come from the germline V gene (reference sequence).

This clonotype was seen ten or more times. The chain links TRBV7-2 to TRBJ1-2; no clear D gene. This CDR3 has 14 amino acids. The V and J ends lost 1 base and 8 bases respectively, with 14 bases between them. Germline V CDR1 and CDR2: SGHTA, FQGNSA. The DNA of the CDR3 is TGTGCCAGCAGCTTAGGTCCGGGCGCAAGGGGCTACACCTTC. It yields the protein CASSLGPGARGYTF.

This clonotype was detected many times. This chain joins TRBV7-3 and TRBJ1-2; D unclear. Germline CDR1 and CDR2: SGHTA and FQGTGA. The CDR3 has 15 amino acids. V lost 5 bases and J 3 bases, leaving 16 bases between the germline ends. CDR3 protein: CASSPTATNYYGYTF. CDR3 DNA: TGTGCCAGCAGCCCCACAGCCACAAACTACTATGGCTACACCTTC.